A selection of T cell receptor beta chains follows, all from one sample in a study of blood T cells in healthy people across ages. TCRdb ran MiXCR on the 5' RACE reads and lists one entry per CDR3 protein. Of about 780,000 distinct CDR3 sequences listed, roughly 24% are singletons. This sample was shared with a second study, whose subject was T cells of mothers and their children.

The sequenced sample consisted of blood. Every receptor here comes from a boy aged 5-17 years in good health. Both conserved end residues are trimmed from each CDR3. A D gene is named only where the DNA matches it firmly.

D gene | J gene | V gene | CDR3 protein
- | TRBJ1-1 | TRBV5-1 | ASSLDLYRERTEAF
TRBD2 | - | TRBV27 | ASSPGRFSEQY
- | TRBJ2-5 | TRBV19 | ASSILGYPGSETQY
- | TRBJ2-5 | TRBV29-1 | SVDKGETQY
TRBD1 | TRBJ2-2 | TRBV18 | ASSPREGADTGELF
- | TRBJ2-5 | TRBV3-1 | ASSQARQRGETQY
- | TRBJ1-3 | TRBV7-9 | ASSSTGLSSGNTIY
- | TRBJ2-5 | TRBV15 | ATSRDLGKETQY
- | TRBJ2-3 | TRBV7-2 | ASSFRPSTDTQY
TRBD1 | TRBJ2-5 | TRBV20-1 | SARRTGVYGETQY
- | TRBJ2-7 | TRBV12-3/TRBV12-4 | ASRLGGSAYEQY
TRBD1 | TRBJ1-5 | TRBV7-9 | ASSGWTGAHYPNQPQH
TRBD2 | TRBJ2-3 | TRBV20-1 | SAVAGDSTDTQY
TRBD2 | TRBJ2-1 | TRBV3-1 | ASSSRLAVNNEQF
TRBD1 | TRBJ1-2 | TRBV29-1 | SAPGQSYGYT
- | TRBJ2-3 | TRBV18 | ASSPLPGSSTDTQY
- | TRBJ1-4 | TRBV9 | ASSVYGGANEKLF
TRBD2 | TRBJ2-2 | TRBV11-1 | ASSQGLAGALNTGELF
- | TRBJ2-7 | TRBV3-1 | ASSQIGGARYEQY
- | TRBJ1-1 | TRBV6-6 | ASSSRRFNTEAF
- | TRBJ1-2 | TRBV30 | AHGRGGGYT
TRBD1 | TRBJ1-6 | TRBV7-2 | ASSPDRALGSPLH
- | TRBJ2-3 | TRBV20-1 | SARGIDRLLTDTQY
TRBD1 | TRBJ2-7 | TRBV7-6 | ASSVDRGHSYEQY
- | TRBJ1-3 | TRBV11-2 | ASSSQPGNTIY
- | TRBJ2-1 | TRBV4-2 | ASSQAVRGGLDEQF